This T cell receptor (beta chain) derives from a study of CD8+CD57+ T cells in acquired aplastic anemia. Sequenced patients had shown CD8+CD57+ cell expansion by flow cytometry. Severe acquired aplastic anemia was the diagnosis recorded for all patients. The TCR beta profiling, which covered VDJ combination and CDR3 sequence, was carried out using genomic DNA as the template. TCRdb analysed the reads with MiXCR anew, one entry per CDR3 protein. The table lists approximately 130,000 distinct CDR3 sequences, about 50% of them singletons. This clonotype has a handful of counts. Its antigen is unknown. General study points: A set of some 28 CD8+ CDR3 sequences was shared between patients and controls, and these sequences appeared highly expressed in patients. Levels of CD8+ Simpson's diversity were not significantly distinct in patients versus controls.

This sequence was found in a human donor with aplastic anemia. Specimen: sorted CD4+, CD8+, or CD8+CD57+ T cells (not recorded which) from PBMCs.

CDR3 bases: TGTGCCACCAGCAACGGAGACAGGGGTAATCAGCCCCAGCATTTT. This gives the protein CATSNGDRGNQPQHF. The V call is TRBV15, the J call TRBJ1-5; TRBD1 matches 8 bases. Germline assignment: CDR1 LNHNV and CDR2 YYDKDF (reference sequence). The CDR3 runs to 15 residues. After removal of 4 bases from V and 4 bases from J, the junction contained 6 bases not matched to a gene. The full variable domain, with the rest looked up from reference TRBV15 and TRBJ1-5, is DAMVIQNPRYQVTQFGKPVTLSCSQTLNHNVMYWYQQKSSQAPKLLFHYYDKDFNNEADTPDNFQSRRPNTSFCFLDIRSPGLGDTAMYLCATSNGDRGNQPQHFGDGTRLSIL.